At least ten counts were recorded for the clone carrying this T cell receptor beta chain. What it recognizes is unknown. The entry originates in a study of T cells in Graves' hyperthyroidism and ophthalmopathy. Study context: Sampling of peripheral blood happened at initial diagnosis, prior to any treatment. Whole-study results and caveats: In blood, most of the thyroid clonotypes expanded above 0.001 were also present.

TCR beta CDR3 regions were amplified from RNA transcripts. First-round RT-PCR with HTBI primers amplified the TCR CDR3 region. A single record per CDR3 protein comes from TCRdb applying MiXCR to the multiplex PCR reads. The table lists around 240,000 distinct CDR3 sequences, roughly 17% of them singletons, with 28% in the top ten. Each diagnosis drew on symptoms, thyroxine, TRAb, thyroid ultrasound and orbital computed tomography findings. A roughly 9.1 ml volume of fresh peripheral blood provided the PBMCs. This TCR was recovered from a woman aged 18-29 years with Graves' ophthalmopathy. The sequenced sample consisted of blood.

DNA of the CDR3: TGTGCCAGCTCAAGATTTGGGGCGGGGACGAACACTGAAGCTTTCTTT. Translation: CASSRFGAGTNTEAFF. V is TRBV18 and J is TRBJ1-1; D is perhaps TRBD1 (5 bases). Germline V gene sequence: CDR1 KGHSH, CDR2 LQKENI. The germline V and J ends were trimmed by 5 bases and 1 base, with 17 bases remaining between them. This CDR3 contains 16 residues.